Below, one T cell receptor (beta chain) is given with its context. This entry is derived from a study of CD8+CD57+ T cells in acquired aplastic anemia. The authors sequenced patients whose flow cytometry had shown CD8+CD57+ cell expansion. Investigators profiled TCR beta VDJ and CDR3 from genomic DNA template. One entry per CDR3 protein results from TCRdb running MiXCR on the reads. Here the sample spans roughly 190,000 distinct CDR3 sequences, more than 45% being singletons. The CDR3 has 15 amino acids. V was pared by 3 bases and J by 5 bases, with 16 bases between. The V gene's germline CDR1 is SNHLY and CDR2 FYNNEI.

The TCR was taken from a human donor with aplastic anemia. The chain couples TRBV2 to TRBJ1-1; TRBD1 is a possible D gene (6 bases). The sequenced sample consisted of sorted CD4+, CD8+, or CD8+CD57+ T cells (not recorded which) from PBMCs. The CDR3 region is CASSDPDSGRTEAFF. In DNA, the CDR3 is TGTGCCAGCAGTGACCCGGACAGTGGGAGGACTGAAGCTTTCTTT.